This T cell receptor beta chain was recorded in a study of blood T cell repertoires in COVID-19. Study in general: Samples taken during acute and convalescent COVID-19 were collected in the United States, Italy and Spain. T cells, B-cell-depleted T cells, or PBMCs provided the cDNA or gDNA that served as material.

How the authors handled the data: Estimation of nucleated cell counts relied on the amplification of reference gene primers. Clones were read by immunoSEQ multiplex PCR, and TCRdb kept only the in-frame ones, dropping some. V and J calls and clone size follow that table, whereas D and trimming were derived from the DNA. The data contain 400,000 or so clones, less than 95% of them singletons. The CDR3 is 17 residues long. CDR1 LGHDT and CDR2 YNNKEL come from the germline V gene (reference sequence). Deletions cut 0 bases from V and 4 bases from J, with 18 bases between. Recovered status applied to Cohort 3 donors who had two consecutive negative PCRs. It also applied to those with clearance or with symptom resolution.

Sequences were obtained from PBMCs or T cells enriched from blood (not recorded which). The sequence was collected from a man in his late teens or twenties who had recovered from COVID-19. The chain has TRBV3-1 (or the pseudogene TRBV3-2) and TRBJ2-5, with D tentatively TRBD1 (5 bases). In DNA form, the CDR3 reads TGTGCCAGCAGCCAAGATACGGCAGGGCTGAGGAGAGAGACCCAGTACTTC. Translation gives CASSQDTAGLRRETQYF.